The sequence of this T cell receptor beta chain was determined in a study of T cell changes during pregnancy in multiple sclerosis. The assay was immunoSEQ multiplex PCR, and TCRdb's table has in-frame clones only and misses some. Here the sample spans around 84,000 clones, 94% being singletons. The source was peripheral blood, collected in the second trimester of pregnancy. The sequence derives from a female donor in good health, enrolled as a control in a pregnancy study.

The CDR3 protein is CASSLSRGRGYEQYF. CDR3 nucleotides: TGTGCCAGCAGCTTGAGCCGGGGGAGAGGGTACGAGCAGTACTTC. V usage is TRBV5-6 and J usage is TRBJ2-7; perhaps TRBD2 as D (6 bases). The V and J ends lost 1 base and 4 bases respectively, with 15 bases between them. This CDR3 has 15 residues. In germline, CDR1 is SGHDT, CDR2 YYEEEE.